The sequence of this T cell receptor (beta chain) was determined in a study of control samples from healthy donors and cancer patients. TCRdb keeps only in-frame clones here, not all; method: immunoSEQ multiplex PCR. The table records about 110,000 clones, roughly nine tenths of them present only once. V was shortened by 4 bases and J by 1 base, with 12 bases between the two germline ends. The CDR3 runs to 15 residues. Germline V CDR1 and CDR2: SGHRS, YFSETQ. The chain uses TRBV5-1 and TRBJ2-4; D gene ambiguous. The sample consisted of blood. This sequence originates from a woman under 30 in good health. CDR3 nucleotides: TGCGCCAGCAGCCCCCCACTTGGGGCCAAAAACATTCAGTACTTC. Translated: CASSPPLGAKNIQYF. The variable domain in full, with the rest retrieved from reference TRBV5-1 and TRBJ2-4, is KAGVTQTPRYLIKTRGQQVTLSCSPISGHRSVSWYQQTPGQGLQFLFEYFSETQRNKGNFPGRFSGRQFSNSRSEMNVSTLELGDSALYLCASSPPLGAKNIQYFGAGTRLSVL.